These 23 T cell receptor beta chains originate from one sample sequenced in a study (dated by TCRdb to 2022 to 2024). Receptor libraries were prepared by the immunoSEQ multiplex PCR assay. TCRdb took this table from immuneACCESS and kept in-frame rearrangements with V and J called. Such tables lack part of the clones; where checked against another copy, unresolved V genes explain under half of the gap, and the rest is unexplained. This sample has approximately 70,000 clones in its table, and 93% of those were observed once. Clones ranked in the top ten supply approximately 4.4% of the sample. Sequenced sample: PBMCs. These receptors came from a man between 35 and 55 years old with rheumatoid arthritis.

V usage is TRBV12-3 or TRBV12-4 and J usage is TRBJ1-1; no clear D gene. This CDR3 is built from 13 residues. V lost 6 bases and J lost 6, with 14 bases in between. The CDR3 region is CASRDPGWAEAFF. CDR3 nucleotide sequence: TGTGCCAGCAGGGACCCCGGTTGGGCTGAAGCTTTCTTT.

The CDR3 spells CASNDNEQFF. The DNA for the CDR3 is TGTGCCAGCAATGACAATGAGCAGTTCTTC. J is TRBJ2-1 and V is TRBV6-5, with no clear D. CDR1 is MNHEY, CDR2 SVGAGI, per germline. The V end was cut by 7 bases, the J end by 5 bases, with 3 bases between. CDR3 length: 10 residues.

This chain links TRBV9 with TRBJ2-1; 12 nucleotides match TRBD2. Per the germline V gene, CDR1 is SGDLS and CDR2 is YYNGEE. J gave up 7 bases and V 3 bases, and 5 bases lay outside the gene matches. The CDR3 runs 15 residues. The CDR3 loop is CASSATSGRTNEQFF. The CDR3 coding sequence is TGTGCCAGCAGCGCCACTAGCGGGAGGACGAATGAGCAGTTCTTC. The full variable domain, in which reference TRBV9 and TRBJ2-1 provide the parts outside the CDR3, is DSGVTQTPKHLITATGQRVTLRCSPRSGDLSVYWYQQSLDQGLQFLIQYYNGEERAKGNILERFSAQQFPDLHSELNLSSLELGDSALYFCASSATSGRTNEQFFGPGTRLTVL.

The chain uses TRBV18 and TRBJ1-4; D might be TRBD1 (5 bases). CDR1 and CDR2 from the germline V gene are KGHSH and LQKENI. The germline V and J ends were trimmed by 0 bases and 8 bases, with 28 bases remaining between them. This CDR3 contains 20 residues. The CDR3: CASSPPKRGSIGGRNEKLFF. In DNA form, the CDR3 reads TGTGCCAGCTCACCACCTAAGAGGGGTTCGATTGGGGGACGGAACGAAAAACTGTTTTTT. Looking up the rest from reference TRBV18 and TRBJ1-4 gives the full variable domain: NAGVMQNPRHLVRRRGQEARLRCSPMKGHSHVYWYRQLPEEGLKFMVYLQKENIIDESGMPKERFSAEFPKEGPSILRIQQVVRGDSAAYFCASSPPKRGSIGGRNEKLFFGSGTQLSVL.

The rearrangement joins TRBV7-2 to TRBJ2-7; D unresolved. Per the germline V gene, CDR1 is SGHTA and CDR2 is FQGNSA. The CDR3 has 11 amino acids. The germline V and J ends were trimmed by 2 bases and 5 bases, with 4 bases remaining between them. This CDR3 is CASSLLNEQYF. The CDR3 bases are TGTGCCAGCAGCTTACTCAACGAGCAGTACTTC.

The CDR3 region has the DNA TGCGCCAGCAGCTTGTGGACGGGGGGGCAAGAGACCCAGTACTTC. This gives the protein CASSLWTGGQETQYF. The chain recombines TRBV5-1 with TRBJ2-5; 8 bases are shared with TRBD2. The V and J ends lost 1 base and 2 bases, in that order; junction bases with no gene match: 4. The CDR3 is made up of 15 amino acids. Looked up from germline, CDR1 is SGHRS and CDR2 is YFSETQ.

The chain carries TRBV7-2 and TRBJ2-3; 10 bases map to TRBD2. This CDR3 contains 15 residues. J lost 5 bases, V lost 4 bases, and 6 bases had no gene match. CDR1 is SGHTA, CDR2 FQGNSA, per germline. The CDR3 bases are TGTGCCAGCAGCTCTCTAGCGGGAGTAATAGATACGCAGTATTTT. Amino acids: CASSSLAGVIDTQYF.

The rearrangement uses TRBV5-8 and TRBJ1-5, with D tentatively TRBD1 (5 bases). Germline V gene sequence: CDR1 SGHTS, CDR2 YDEGEE. This CDR3 is built from 14 residues. The V and J ends lost 9 bases and 2 bases respectively, with 15 bases between them. The CDR3 is CATPGRGGNQPQHF. The CDR3, as DNA: TGTGCCACCCCTGGACGAGGGGGCAATCAGCCCCAGCATTTT.

V is TRBV7-8 and J is TRBJ2-3; 7 bases fit TRBD2. The ends lost 7 bases at V and 3 bases at J; junction bases unmatched: 7. Germline V gene sequence: CDR1 SGHVS, CDR2 FQNEAQ. The CDR3 runs 14 residues. The CDR3 DNA is TGTGCCAGCAACTTCGGAGCGGGAACAGATACGCAGTATTTT. Translating gives CASNFGAGTDTQYF.

This chain connects TRBV2 to TRBJ1-3; 12 bases fit TRBD1. In germline, CDR1 is SNHLY, CDR2 FYNNEI. After removal of 9 bases from V and 3 bases from J, the junction contained 6 bases not matched to a gene. The CDR3 runs to 15 residues. CDR3 protein: CASRDRGLSGNTIYF. The CDR3 region has the DNA TGTGCCAGTCGGGACAGGGGGCTAAGTGGAAACACCATATATTTT.

V gene TRBV6-2 or TRBV6-3 combines with J gene TRBJ2-5; no clear D. The V gene's germline CDR1 is MNHEY and CDR2 SVGEGT. The CDR3 sequence is 15 residues long. Trimming stripped 2 bases from V and 2 bases from J, with 12 bases between. CDR3 loop: CASSYPLGWQETQYF. CDR3 in DNA: TGTGCCAGCAGTTACCCCCTGGGTTGGCAAGAGACCCAGTACTTC.

J is TRBJ1-5 and V is TRBV7-2, with 9 bases aligning to TRBD1. The junction had 9 bases not matched to a gene; V was cut back by 5 bases and J by 7 bases. CDR1 and CDR2 from the germline V gene are SGHTA and FQGNSA. The CDR3 totals 15 residues. CDR3 sequence: CASSPRTGEGQPQHF. The DNA of the CDR3 is TGTGCCAGCAGCCCTCGGACAGGGGAGGGACAGCCCCAGCATTTT. Looking up the rest from reference TRBV7-2 and TRBJ1-5 gives the full variable domain: GAGVSQSPSNKVTEKGKDVELRCDPISGHTALYWYRQSLGQGLEFLIYFQGNSAPDKSGLPSDRFSAERTGGSVSTLTIQRTQQEDSAVYLCASSPRTGEGQPQHFGDGTRLSIL.

V is TRBV6-1 and J is TRBJ2-7, with 9 bases lining up with TRBD1. Trimming took 2 bases from V and 4 from J; bases not matched to a gene: 6. This CDR3 is built from 15 residues. Germline CDR1 reads MNHNS; CDR2 reads SASEGT. The CDR3 nucleotides read TGTGCCAGCAGTGAAAAGACAGGGGGAGGATACGAGCAGTACTTC. This translates into CASSEKTGGGYEQYF.

The chain joins TRBV9 to TRBJ2-1; no firm D call. Trimming left V 4 bases short and J 8 bases short, with 19 bases between. Per germline, CDR1 SGDLS and CDR2 YYNGEE. This CDR3 spans 15 amino acids. CDR3 residues: CASSPMMSRAHEQFF. The CDR3 DNA is TGTGCCAGCAGCCCTATGATGAGTAGGGCCCATGAGCAGTTCTTC.

The rearrangement uses TRBV6-5 and TRBJ2-7; 9 nucleotides align to TRBD1. The J segment lost 2 bases and the V segment lost 0 bases, leaving 2 bases of the junction unmatched. CDR1 and CDR2 (germline): MNHEY, SVGAGI. This CDR3 spans 15 amino acids. The CDR3 here is CASSYSGQGTYEQYF. CDR3 nucleotides: TGTGCCAGCAGTTACTCGGGACAGGGAACCTACGAGCAGTACTTC.

This clone was seen a single time. This sequence joins TRBV5-1 and TRBJ1-2, with unresolved D. CDR1 is SGHRS and CDR2 is YFSETQ in the germline V gene. Trimming cost V 4 bases and J 3 bases, with 13 bases left between them. CDR3 length: 14 amino acids. CDR3 residues: CASSLLVSDYGYTF. CDR3 DNA: TGCGCCAGCAGCCTTCTAGTGTCGGACTATGGCTACACCTTC.

J is TRBJ2-3 and V is TRBV7-3, with 9 bases matching TRBD2. The CDR3 runs to 17 residues. Losses at the gene ends were 1 base for V and 1 base for J; bases not matched to a gene: 6. The germline gives CDR1 SGHTA, CDR2 FQGTGA. The CDR3 loop is CASSLIGGRVGTDTQYF. In DNA form, the CDR3 reads TGTGCCAGCAGCTTAATAGGCGGGAGGGTGGGCACAGATACGCAGTATTTT. The full variable domain, rest sourced from reference TRBV7-3 and TRBJ2-3, is GAGVSQTPSNKVTEKGKYVELRCDPISGHTALYWYRQSLGQGPEFLIYFQGTGAADDSGLPNDRFFAVRPEGSVSTLKIQRTERGDSAVYLCASSLIGGRVGTDTQYFGPGTRLTVL.

This sequence joins TRBV23-1 and TRBJ1-2; unclear D gene. TRBV23-1 is an ORF for which the function is uncertain. The V gene lost 2 bases and the J gene lost 3 bases, with 19 bases spanning the gap. The CDR3 is 17 amino acids. The CDR3 DNA follows: TGCGCCAGCAGTCAACCGGGCGGACGATGGGTTGACTATGGCTACACCTTC. This gives the protein CASSQPGGRWVDYGYTF.

The chain has TRBV29-1 and TRBJ1-2, with 11 bases fitting TRBD1. With V trimmed by 6 bases and J by 7 bases, 7 bases remained unmatched. The CDR3 loop spans 13 amino acids. CDR1 is SQVTM and CDR2 is ANQGSEA in the germline V gene. The DNA for the CDR3 is TGCAGCGTCCTCAGGGGACAGGGGGTTGGCTACACCTTC. This encodes CSVLRGQGVGYTF.

This clone occurred a few times. The chain is built from TRBV19 and TRBJ1-6; D gene unclear. V was cut by 4 bases and J by 9 bases, with 10 bases left in between. CDR3 size: 13 residues. CDR1 LNHDA and CDR2 SQIVND come from the germline V gene (reference sequence). The CDR3 loop is CASSRQVASPLHF. CDR3 coding DNA: TGTGCCAGTAGTAGGCAGGTCGCTTCACCCCTCCACTTT.

The chain combines TRBV6-2 or TRBV6-3 with TRBJ1-2; 8 positions agree with TRBD1. The CDR3 has 14 residues. Germline V CDR1 and CDR2: MNHEY, SVGEGT. V shed 2 bases, J shed 7 bases, and the junction held 6 bases outside the gene matches. In DNA form, the CDR3 reads TGTGCCAGCAGTTACCCAGGGGGCAGGCGTGGCTACACCTTC. Protein: CASSYPGGRRGYTF.

The rearrangement uses TRBV4-1 and TRBJ2-4; the D call may be TRBD1 or TRBD2 (5 bases each). The CDR3 runs 17 residues. V lost 3 bases and J lost 0, with 15 bases in between. Germline CDR1 is MGHRA and CDR2 is YSYEKL. The CDR3 loop reads CASSQGPGTLAKNIQYF. The CDR3 coding sequence is TGCGCCAGCAGCCAGGGGCCAGGGACGCTAGCCAAAAACATTCAGTACTTC.

This clone was detected only once. The V gene is TRBV7-4, the J gene TRBJ2-1; TRBD1 matches 11 bases. V gave up 2 bases and J gave up 10 bases; unmatched junction bases: 22. Germline V gives CDR1 SGHVT, CDR2 SQSDAQ. The CDR3 totals 20 residues. The CDR3 DNA reads TGTGCCAGCAGCTTAAGGGGTCGTCGGTGTGGGACAGGGGGTTTGGTCGAGCAGTTCTTC. It translates to CASSLRGRRCGTGGLVEQFF. Full variable domain (rest looked up from reference TRBV7-4 and TRBJ2-1): GAGVSQSPRYKVAKRGRDVALRCDSISGHVTLYWYRQTLGQGSEVLTYSQSDAQRDKSGRPSGRFSAERPERSVSTLKIQRTEQGDSAVYLCASSLRGRRCGTGGLVEQFFGPGTRLTVL.